These T cell receptor beta chains were read from a single sample in a study of low-dose radiotherapy and immunotherapy resistance in tumors. TCRdb called the reads again in MiXCR, with one record for every CDR3 protein. The sample consists of about 82,000 distinct CDR3 sequences, approximately 20% of them appearing once. Sequenced here: PBMCs, sampled before treatment. The receptors were gathered from a male donor with prostate cancer. CDR3s include the opening cysteine and the closing phenylalanine or tryptophan. Each record gives: clone size, J gene, D gene, V gene, CDR3 DNA, CDR3 protein. D genes are given only for firm matches. Rows give clone size only sometimes, using once, few, many, or a class for an expanded clone.

abundance: once
j_gene: TRBJ1-4
d_gene: NA
v_gene: TRBV19
CDR3nt: TGTGCCACCGGACACCGCTCAACTAATGAAAGACTGTTTTTT
CDR3aa: CATGHRSTNERLFF

abundance: many
j_gene: TRBJ2-3
d_gene: NA
v_gene: TRBV20-1
CDR3nt: TGCAGTGCTAGCTCCAACGATTGGGGGGGCACAGATACGCAGTATTTT
CDR3aa: CSASSNDWGGTDTQYF

abundance: many
j_gene: TRBJ2-5
d_gene: TRBD1
v_gene: TRBV6-2/TRBV6-3
CDR3nt: TGTGCCAGCACCGACTATGAAAGGGGGCTGGAAGAGACCCAGTACTTC
CDR3aa: CASTDYERGLEETQYF

abundance: many
j_gene: TRBJ2-5
d_gene: TRBD2
v_gene: TRBV7-9
CDR3nt: TGTGCCAGCAGCCCGACTAGCGGGAGGGAGACCCAGTACTTC
CDR3aa: CASSPTSGRETQYF

abundance: many
j_gene: TRBJ1-1
d_gene: TRBD1
v_gene: TRBV5-1
CDR3nt: TGCGCCAGCAGCTTAACCCCGGGACAGGGGTTCGCTGAAGCTTTCTTT
CDR3aa: CASSLTPGQGFAEAFF

abundance: NA
j_gene: TRBJ2-1
d_gene: TRBD2
v_gene: TRBV19
CDR3nt: TGTGCCAGTAGTACCGTACTAGCGGGATACTACAATGAGCAGTTCTTC
CDR3aa: CASSTVLAGYYNEQFF

abundance: NA
j_gene: TRBJ2-7
d_gene: TRBD2
v_gene: TRBV4-2
CDR3nt: TGTGCCAGCAGCCAAGATGTGCGGGAGCCCTACGAGCAGTACTTC
CDR3aa: CASSQDVREPYEQYF

abundance: many
j_gene: TRBJ2-1
d_gene: NA
v_gene: TRBV4-3
CDR3nt: TGCGCCAGCAGCCAAGATGGGGGTAGAGGTGAGCAGTTCTTC
CDR3aa: CASSQDGGRGEQFF

abundance: NA
j_gene: TRBJ2-5
d_gene: TRBD2
v_gene: TRBV29-1
CDR3nt: TGCAGCGTGCCGGCCCCGGGGGGAGAGACCCAGTACTTC
CDR3aa: CSVPAPGGETQYF

abundance: many
j_gene: TRBJ1-6
d_gene: TRBD1
v_gene: TRBV30
CDR3nt: TGTGCCTGGAGTGTGGGGCTGGGGACAGCCAATTCACCCCTCCACTTT
CDR3aa: CAWSVGLGTANSPLHF

abundance: many
j_gene: TRBJ2-5
d_gene: TRBD2
v_gene: TRBV29-1
CDR3nt: TGCAGCGTTTTCCCCGCGGGAGTGGAGACCCAGTACTTC
CDR3aa: CSVFPAGVETQYF

abundance: many
j_gene: TRBJ1-5
d_gene: NA
v_gene: TRBV28
CDR3nt: TGTGCCAGCAGTATCGGACAGAGATTTAGCAATCAGCCCCAGCATTTT
CDR3aa: CASSIGQRFSNQPQHF

abundance: many
j_gene: TRBJ2-3
d_gene: NA
v_gene: TRBV5-4
CDR3nt: TGTGCCAGCAGCCCCTCCCCAAGGGGCGCAGATACGCAGTATTTT
CDR3aa: CASSPSPRGADTQYF

abundance: many
j_gene: TRBJ2-1
d_gene: TRBD2
v_gene: TRBV7-9
CDR3nt: TGTGCCAGCAGCCGACTAGCGGCAGAGCAGTTCTTC
CDR3aa: CASSRLAAEQFF

abundance: many
j_gene: TRBJ1-5
d_gene: NA
v_gene: TRBV5-1
CDR3nt: TGCGCCAGCAGCGAATACCCAGATCAGCCCCAGCATTTT
CDR3aa: CASSEYPDQPQHF

abundance: many
j_gene: TRBJ2-7
d_gene: NA
v_gene: TRBV24-1
CDR3nt: TGTGCCACAAGCGAAAGGGGAAGATCCTACGAGCAGTACTTC
CDR3aa: CATSERGRSYEQYF

abundance: many
j_gene: TRBJ2-4
d_gene: NA
v_gene: TRBV5-1
CDR3nt: TGCGCCAGCAGCTTAGGTCCGGAGGGCATTCAGTACTTC
CDR3aa: CASSLGPEGIQYF

abundance: many
j_gene: TRBJ2-5
d_gene: NA
v_gene: TRBV4-2
CDR3nt: TGTGCCAGCAGCCAAGTTCTGGTGGGCGGAGAGACCCAGTACTTC
CDR3aa: CASSQVLVGGETQYF

abundance: many
j_gene: TRBJ1-1
d_gene: TRBD1
v_gene: TRBV12-3/TRBV12-4
CDR3nt: TGTGCCAGCAGTCGCCTGACAGGGATCGTTTGGGCTTTCTTT
CDR3aa: CASSRLTGIVWAFF

abundance: many
j_gene: TRBJ2-2
d_gene: TRBD2
v_gene: TRBV5-1
CDR3nt: TGCGCCAGCAGCTCCGGGCTACTAGCGGCCGGGGAGCTGTTTTTT
CDR3aa: CASSSGLLAAGELFF

abundance: many
j_gene: TRBJ2-5
d_gene: NA
v_gene: TRBV6-2/TRBV6-3
CDR3nt: TGTGCCAGCAGTTACGGAGGGGGTGGGTTCTCAGAGACCCAGTACTTC
CDR3aa: CASSYGGGGFSETQYF

abundance: many
j_gene: TRBJ2-6
d_gene: TRBD1
v_gene: TRBV6-2/TRBV6-3
CDR3nt: TGTGCCAGCAGTAAAGACAGGGCCGGGGCCAACGTCCTGACTTTC
CDR3aa: CASSKDRAGANVLTF

abundance: many
j_gene: TRBJ2-6
d_gene: NA
v_gene: TRBV7-3
CDR3nt: TGTGCCAGCAGCTCTGTCGGGGGCGGTGGGGCCAACGTCCTGACTTTC
CDR3aa: CASSSVGGGGANVLTF

abundance: many
j_gene: TRBJ2-1
d_gene: NA
v_gene: TRBV7-8
CDR3nt: TGTGCCAGCAGCCCTCAATCGACTTTAAATGAGCAGTTCTTC
CDR3aa: CASSPQSTLNEQFF

abundance: few
j_gene: TRBJ1-5
d_gene: TRBD1
v_gene: TRBV27
CDR3nt: TGTGCCAGCAGTTCGACTTCAACAGGGGTCGGCAATCAGCCCCAGCATTTT
CDR3aa: CASSSTSTGVGNQPQHF

abundance: many
j_gene: TRBJ2-7
d_gene: NA
v_gene: TRBV9
CDR3nt: TGTGCCAGCAGCGCTTCGGCATTAAGTAACGAGCAGTACTTC
CDR3aa: CASSASALSNEQYF

abundance: many
j_gene: TRBJ1-2
d_gene: NA
v_gene: TRBV12-3/TRBV12-4
CDR3nt: TGTGCCAGCAGGGAAAGTGGGTTGCCTAACTATGGCTACACCTTC
CDR3aa: CASRESGLPNYGYTF

abundance: many
j_gene: TRBJ2-3
d_gene: TRBD2
v_gene: TRBV10-1
CDR3nt: TGCGCCAGCAGCCCGGGACTAGCGGGAGGTGGCTCCACAGATACGCAGTATTTT
CDR3aa: CASSPGLAGGGSTDTQYF

abundance: many
j_gene: TRBJ2-3
d_gene: TRBD2
v_gene: TRBV20-1
CDR3nt: TGCAGTGCTAGTGTAGCGGGATTCACAGATACGCAGTATTTT
CDR3aa: CSASVAGFTDTQYF

abundance: many
j_gene: TRBJ2-7
d_gene: NA
v_gene: TRBV27
CDR3nt: TGTGCCAGCACCTTATCCGTATATAGCTCCTACGAGCAGTACTTC
CDR3aa: CASTLSVYSSYEQYF

abundance: many
j_gene: TRBJ1-1
d_gene: NA
v_gene: TRBV2
CDR3nt: TGTGCCAGCAGCCTTACAAGGGCCAACACTGAAGCTTTCTTT
CDR3aa: CASSLTRANTEAFF

abundance: many
j_gene: TRBJ2-1
d_gene: NA
v_gene: TRBV20-1
CDR3nt: TGCAGTGCTAGAGATCGACGGACCCTGGGAAATGAGCAGTTCTTC
CDR3aa: CSARDRRTLGNEQFF

abundance: many
j_gene: TRBJ2-7
d_gene: NA
v_gene: TRBV6-2/TRBV6-3
CDR3nt: TGTGCCAGCAGCAGGGGACTAAGCGGGACGTCCTACGAGCAGTACTTC
CDR3aa: CASSRGLSGTSYEQYF

abundance: many
j_gene: TRBJ2-5
d_gene: NA
v_gene: TRBV10-3
CDR3nt: TGTGCCATCAGTGAGGGGCCGCAGGGACAAGAGACCCAGTACTTC
CDR3aa: CAISEGPQGQETQYF

abundance: many
j_gene: TRBJ2-5
d_gene: NA
v_gene: TRBV6-2/TRBV6-3
CDR3nt: TGTGCCCCGAGACAACAAGAGACCCAGTACTTC
CDR3aa: CAPRQQETQYF

abundance: NA
j_gene: TRBJ2-6
d_gene: NA
v_gene: TRBV13
CDR3nt: TGTGCCAGCAGAGGACTGCGCTCTGGGGCCAACGTCCTGACTTTC
CDR3aa: CASRGLRSGANVLTF

abundance: many
j_gene: TRBJ2-7
d_gene: TRBD2
v_gene: TRBV6-6
CDR3nt: TGTGCCAGCAGTCCAGCGGGGGGGCTCATCGAGCAGTACTTC
CDR3aa: CASSPAGGLIEQYF

abundance: many
j_gene: TRBJ1-1
d_gene: NA
v_gene: TRBV2
CDR3nt: TGTGCCAGCAGCGAAGACTCAAACACTGAAGCTTTCTTT
CDR3aa: CASSEDSNTEAFF

abundance: many
j_gene: TRBJ2-6
d_gene: NA
v_gene: TRBV10-3
CDR3nt: TGTGCCATCAGTGCGACAGCATACTCTGGGGCCAACGTCCTGACTTTC
CDR3aa: CAISATAYSGANVLTF

abundance: NA
j_gene: TRBJ2-3
d_gene: NA
v_gene: TRBV3-1
CDR3nt: TGTGCCAGCAGCCAGGCCGCATCAGATACGCAGTATTTT
CDR3aa: CASSQAASDTQYF